This TCR beta chain derives from a study of blood T cell repertoires in COVID-19. After removal of 1 base from V and 0 bases from J, the junction contained 9 bases not matched to a gene. This CDR3 spans 17 amino acids. CDR1 and CDR2 (germline): SQVTM, ANQGSEA. This clone was seen only a few times. Repertoires were generated with immunoSEQ multiplex PCR, while TCRdb's copy carries only in-frame clones and drops some. The table has tens of thousands of clones, roughly 72% seen once. The clonotype originates from an older man with acute or convalescent COVID-19. The J gene is TRBJ1-2, the V gene TRBV29-1; 9 bases align to TRBD1. The sequencing sample was made of peripheral blood. The CDR3 nucleotides read TGCAGCGTTGAAGGACCGGGACAGGGACAATCTAACTATGGCTACACCTTC. It encodes CSVEGPGQGQSNYGYTF.